The 32 T cell receptor beta chains listed next were all sequenced from one sample in a study of CD8+ T cells in alopecia areata. The treatment was: oral pan-JAK inhibitor, 5-10 mg twice daily. RNA was isolated and reverse transcribed to cDNA, the sequencing template. Generated by immunoSEQ multiplex PCR, the TCRdb table keeps only in-frame clones and is missing some. The data show about 190,000 clones, with over 55% seen just once and just over 1% held by the top ten. The sequencing used CD4+ T cells sorted from blood, collected at week 24, from a patient treated with tofacitinib. The receptor set was obtained from a human donor with alopecia areata.

This clone was seen a few times. The chain couples TRBV5-6 to TRBJ1-1; no reliable D call. V dropped 0 bases and J dropped 4 bases, with 10 bases sitting between them. Germline-derived CDR1 and CDR2 are SGHDT and YYEEEE. CDR3 size: 14 residues. CDR3 loop: CASSLVTTTTEAFF. CDR3 sequence (DNA): TGTGCCAGCAGCTTGGTGACCACCACCACTGAAGCTTTCTTT.

CDR3 in amino acids: CASKEGEGWTEAFF. DNA of the CDR3: TGTGCCAGCAAAGAGGGGGAGGGGTGGACTGAAGCTTTCTTT. V is TRBV2 and J is TRBJ1-1; perhaps TRBD1 as D (6 bases). V was shortened by 7 bases and J by 5 bases, with 17 bases between the two germline ends. CDR1 is SNHLY, CDR2 FYNNEI, per germline. The CDR3 runs to 14 residues.

The chain employs TRBV11-2 and TRBJ2-7, with 7 positions matching TRBD1. From germline, CDR1 is SGHAT and CDR2 FQNNGV. The CDR3 sequence is 14 residues long. V lost 4 bases to trimming and J lost 6 bases; unmatched junction nucleotides: 9. The CDR3 sequence is CASSSLTGFFEQYF. The CDR3 DNA sequence: TGTGCCAGCAGCTCGCTGACAGGGTTCTTCGAGCAGTACTTC.

The chain is built from TRBV30 and TRBJ1-5, with TRBD1 as a possible D gene (5 bases). Germline loops: CDR1 GTSNPN, CDR2 SVGIG (reference sequence). The CDR3 extends over 16 amino acids. Trimming took 0 bases from V and 4 from J, leaving 16 bases between them. The CDR3 sequence: CAWSVSAGSRNQPQHF. CDR3 DNA sequence: TGTGCCTGGAGTGTATCGGCAGGGTCTAGAAATCAGCCCCAGCATTTT.

The J gene is TRBJ2-3, the V gene TRBV18, with D possibly matching TRBD2 (6 bases). V was shortened by 6 bases and J by 5 bases, with 12 bases between the two germline ends. CDR1 is KGHSH, CDR2 LQKENI, per germline. The CDR3 sequence is 13 residues long. The CDR3 protein is CASSSRGGDTQYF. The CDR3 DNA follows: TGTGCCAGCTCGTCAAGGGGAGGAGATACGCAGTATTTT.

The CDR3 protein is CASSQDNRGPYYEQYF. The DNA of the CDR3 is TGCGCCAGCAGCCAAGATAACAGGGGTCCCTATTACGAGCAGTACTTC. The genes are TRBV4-3 and TRBJ2-7; 7 positions match TRBD1. Germline assignment: CDR1 LGHNA and CDR2 YSLEER. The CDR3 runs to 16 residues. The V segment lost 0 bases and the J segment 4 bases; nucleotides outside the gene matches: 9.

V is TRBV6-5 and J is TRBJ1-2; no clear D gene. Germline CDR1 reads MNHEY; CDR2 reads SVGAGI. The CDR3 has 12 residues. The V and J ends lost 2 bases and 10 bases respectively, with 11 bases between them. As DNA, the CDR3 is TGTGCCAGCAGTTACACCGGCAGCTCCTACACCTTC. This translates into CASSYTGSSYTF.

The chain combines TRBV29-1 with TRBJ1-2, with a weak D call TRBD1 (6 bases). The CDR3 has 13 residues. V was pared by 7 bases and J by 7 bases, with 19 bases between. Germline CDR1 reads SQVTM; CDR2 reads ANQGSEA. The DNA of the CDR3 is TGCAGCGCCGAGCCACAGGGTTCTGTTGGCTACACCTTC. It is translated as CSAEPQGSVGYTF.

This clone was seen more than once but under ten times. The chain joins TRBV10-3 to TRBJ2-3, with a tentative D call TRBD1 (5 bases). The CDR3 runs to 12 residues. V was pared by 8 bases and J by 6 bases, with 12 bases between. CDR1 is ENHRY and CDR2 is SYGVKD in the germline V gene. The CDR3 is CAIQGNGDTQYF. CDR3 sequence (DNA): TGTGCCATCCAGGGTAATGGGGATACGCAGTATTTT.

The chain uses TRBV9 and TRBJ2-7; maybe TRBD1 (6 bases). V was clipped by 5 bases and J by 0 bases, with 15 bases between them. The CDR3 contains 15 residues. Germline V gene sequence: CDR1 SGDLS, CDR2 YYNGEE. This CDR3 is CASSRQGIDSYEQYF. In DNA, the CDR3 is TGTGCCAGCAGTAGGCAGGGGATCGACTCCTACGAGCAGTACTTC.

The DNA of the CDR3 is TGTGCCTGGAGTGTAGGAATCCAGAACACTGAAGCTTTCTTT. Protein: CAWSVGIQNTEAFF. The chain recombines TRBV30 with TRBJ1-1; no clear D. The CDR3 runs to 14 residues. In germline, CDR1 is GTSNPN, CDR2 SVGIG (reference sequence). V lost 0 bases, J lost 1 base, and 9 bases lay in between.

The CDR3 protein is CASSRDRGLGEQYF. CDR3 DNA: TGTGCCAGCAGCCGGGACAGGGGGCTGGGGGAGCAGTACTTC. J is TRBJ2-7 and V is TRBV2; the match to TRBD1 covers 12 bases. The CDR3 has 14 amino acids. The V gene's germline CDR1 is SNHLY and CDR2 FYNNEI. The V gene end was trimmed by 6 bases and the J gene end by 7 bases; junction bases not matched to a gene: 7. Supplemented by reference TRBV2 and TRBJ2-7, the full variable domain reads EPEVTQTPSHQVTQMGQEVILRCVPISNHLYFYWYRQILGQKVEFLVSFYNNEISEKSEIFDDQFSVERPDGSNFTLKIRSTKLEDSAMYFCASSRDRGLGEQYFGPGTRLTVT.

Here the CDR3 reads CATSRGFQGGEKLFF. In DNA form, the CDR3 reads TGTGCCACCAGCAGAGGGTTCCAGGGGGGCGAAAAACTGTTTTTT. This chain uses TRBV15 with TRBJ1-4; 7 bases agree with TRBD1. CDR3 length equals 15 residues. Germline V gene lookup returns CDR1 LNHNV and CDR2 YYDKDF (reference sequence). V lost 1 base to trimming and J lost 8 bases; unmatched junction nucleotides: 7.

The V and J genes are TRBV30 and TRBJ1-1; D is perhaps TRBD1 (5 bases). The V end was cut by 3 bases, the J end by 2 bases, with 10 bases between. Per germline, CDR1 GTSNPN and CDR2 SVGIG (reference sequence). The CDR3 contains 13 residues. Written as DNA, the CDR3 is TGTGCCTGGAGAGCAGGGCTCAACACTGAAGCTTTCTTT. Translation: CAWRAGLNTEAFF.

This clone was detected a few times. V is TRBV9 and J is TRBJ2-3; a weak D match, TRBD2 (5 bases). V was shortened by 0 bases and J by 2 bases, with 10 bases between the two germline ends. Germline-derived CDR1 and CDR2 are SGDLS and YYNGEE. CDR3 size: 15 residues. The CDR3 is CASSVDGSYTDTQYF. The CDR3 DNA follows: TGTGCCAGCAGCGTAGATGGGAGCTACACAGATACGCAGTATTTT. Combining the CDR3 with reference TRBV9 and TRBJ2-3 gives the whole variable domain DSGVTQTPKHLITATGQRVTLRCSPRSGDLSVYWYQQSLDQGLQFLIQYYNGEERAKGNILERFSAQQFPDLHSELNLSSLELGDSALYFCASSVDGSYTDTQYFGPGTRLTVL.

The rearrangement links TRBV27 to TRBJ2-5, with 12 positions matching TRBD1. CDR3 size: 14 residues. The trim removed 7 bases at V and 7 bases at J, leaving 7 bases unmatched. CDR1 and CDR2 (germline): MNHEY, SMNVEV (reference sequence). CDR3 bases: TGTGCCAGCACCGAGGGACAGGGGGCGCGGACCCAGTACTTC. Translation gives CASTEGQGARTQYF.

The V call is TRBV7-8, the J call TRBJ1-2; D possibly corresponds to TRBD1 (5 bases). Per the germline V gene, CDR1 is SGHVS and CDR2 is FQNEAQ. The CDR3 is made up of 13 amino acids. Trimming removed 1 base at V and 4 bases at J, with 7 bases between. The CDR3 bases are TGTGCCAGCAGCTTAGGACAGATCTATGGCTACACCTTC. Translated, it gives CASSLGQIYGYTF.

This clone was recorded only once. This chain joins TRBV5-6 and TRBJ2-7; maybe TRBD1 (5 bases). Germline V CDR1 and CDR2: SGHDT, YYEEEE. V was trimmed by 4 bases and J by 1 base, leaving 12 bases between them. The CDR3 is 14 residues long. CDR3 loop: CASSQLDNSYEQYF. The DNA of the CDR3 is TGTGCCAGCAGCCAGTTGGACAATTCCTACGAGCAGTACTTC.

This clone was counted between two and nine times. The V and J genes are TRBV7-9 and TRBJ2-3; 7 bases match TRBD2. The J segment lost 0 bases and the V segment lost 3 bases, leaving 3 bases of the junction unmatched. Looked up from germline, CDR1 is SEHNR and CDR2 is FQNEAQ (reference sequence). CDR3 length: 15 residues. The CDR3 DNA is TGTGCCAGCAGCTTGGGGGACTACAGCACAGATACGCAGTATTTT. Protein sequence: CASSLGDYSTDTQYF.

The chain couples TRBV29-1 to TRBJ2-2; D gene unclear. The CDR3 contains 11 residues. Deletions cut 4 bases from V and 6 bases from J, with 6 bases between. CDR1 SQVTM and CDR2 ANQGSEA come from the germline V gene. The CDR3 reads CSVGDPGELFF. The CDR3 nucleotides read TGCAGCGTTGGAGACCCCGGGGAGCTGTTTTTT.

This clone was counted between two and nine times. The chain combines TRBV29-1 with TRBJ1-1; D not resolved. The CDR3 length is 11 residues. V was pared by 4 bases and J by 1 base, with 4 bases between. Germline lookup yields CDR1 SQVTM and CDR2 ANQGSEA. The CDR3 sequence: CSVARNTEAFF. The CDR3 DNA sequence: TGCAGCGTTGCCCGGAACACTGAAGCTTTCTTT.

The chain has TRBV11-2 and TRBJ2-1, with D maybe TRBD1 (6 bases). Trimming stripped 0 bases from V and 9 bases from J, with 15 bases between. Germline loops: CDR1 SGHAT, CDR2 FQNNGV. This CDR3 has 15 amino acids. CDR3 region: CASSLDGGGDREQFF. CDR3 in DNA: TGTGCCAGCAGCTTAGATGGTGGGGGCGACCGTGAGCAGTTCTTC.

This clone was found a few times. The V call is TRBV30, the J call TRBJ1-2, with D perhaps TRBD1 (5 bases). V shed 3 bases and J shed 4 bases, with 12 bases lying between them. CDR3 size: 13 residues. The germline V gene has CDR1 GTSNPN and CDR2 SVGIG (reference sequence). Here the CDR3 reads CAWSAAGVYGYTF. The CDR3 nucleotides are TGTGCCTGGAGCGCGGCGGGGGTCTATGGCTACACCTTC.

In this sample, this clone turned up once. This chain connects TRBV29-1 to TRBJ1-2, with a weak D call TRBD1 (6 bases). Germline loops: CDR1 SQVTM, CDR2 ANQGSEA. The ends were cut back, 5 bases at V and 4 bases at J, with 14 bases in the middle. The CDR3 runs 13 residues. The CDR3 here is CSVFEQGVYGYTF. As DNA, the CDR3 is TGCAGCGTTTTCGAACAGGGAGTCTATGGCTACACCTTC.

This clone was seen once. This chain joins TRBV30 and TRBJ1-2; tentatively, D is TRBD1 (5 bases). Trimming cost V 0 bases and J 6 bases, with 8 bases left between them. This CDR3 is 12 amino acids long. Germline CDR1 GTSNPN, CDR2 SVGIG (reference sequence). CDR3: CAWSVSGDGYTF. The CDR3, as DNA: TGTGCCTGGAGTGTATCGGGGGATGGCTACACCTTC.

DNA of the CDR3: TGTGCCTGGAGTGTAGGTACTCTTAATTCACCCCTCCACTTT. This gives the protein CAWSVGTLNSPLHF. The chain uses TRBV30 and TRBJ1-6; no reliable D call. CDR3 length: 14 amino acids. Trimming took off 0 bases at V and 6 bases at J, with 9 bases between the two ends. From germline, CDR1 is GTSNPN and CDR2 SVGIG (reference sequence).

The chain has TRBV4-3 and TRBJ2-3; 8 bases match TRBD1. The V and J ends lost 0 bases and 7 bases, in that order; junction bases with no gene match: 9. Germline values: CDR1 LGHNA, CDR2 YSLEER. The CDR3 is 16 residues long. The CDR3 sequence is CASSQEAGGVGNTQYF. CDR3 coding DNA: TGCGCCAGCAGCCAAGAGGCAGGGGGCGTTGGAAATACGCAGTATTTT.

The chain links TRBV9 to TRBJ2-5; D may be TRBD1 (5 bases). Germline-derived CDR1 and CDR2 are SGDLS and YYNGEE. Trimming cost V 0 bases and J 4 bases, with 13 bases left between them. The CDR3 has 15 amino acids. This chain's CDR3 is CASSVATQGRETQYF. The CDR3 DNA follows: TGTGCCAGCAGCGTAGCTACTCAGGGAAGAGAGACCCAGTACTTC.

The chain carries TRBV30 and TRBJ2-7, with D maybe TRBD2 (5 bases). Trimming took off 1 base at V and 2 bases at J, with 12 bases between the two ends. The CDR3 length is 14 residues. Germline V gene sequence: CDR1 GTSNPN, CDR2 SVGIG (reference sequence). Here the CDR3 DNA reads TGTGCCTGGAGTGGGAGCGGACTTACCTACGAGCAGTACTTC. It yields the protein CAWSGSGLTYEQYF.

This clone was recorded a few times. CDR3 nucleotides: TGTGCCAGTAGTCTAAGGAAGTCCTATGGCTACACCTTC. Its protein is CASSLRKSYGYTF. J is TRBJ1-2 and V is TRBV19; no clear D. The CDR3 is 13 residues long. The V end lost 5 bases, the J end lost 4 bases, and 11 bases lay between the germline ends. CDR1 and CDR2 (germline): LNHDA, SQIVND (reference sequence).

The count of this clone is one. This chain connects TRBV9 to TRBJ2-1; 7 bases match TRBD1. Looked up from germline, CDR1 is SGDLS and CDR2 is YYNGEE. Trimming at V came to 3 bases and at J to 7 bases, leaving 13 bases not matched to a gene. The CDR3 totals 16 residues. The CDR3 protein is CASSAVTGVGFNEQFF. The CDR3 DNA reads TGTGCCAGCAGCGCAGTAACAGGGGTGGGTTTTAATGAGCAGTTCTTC.

V is TRBV5-1 and J is TRBJ2-2; D not resolved. The length of the CDR3 is 12 residues. Germline V gene sequence: CDR1 SGHRS, CDR2 YFSETQ. V was shortened by 2 bases and J by 6 bases, with 5 bases between the two germline ends. CDR3 residues: CASSLEAGELFF. As DNA, the CDR3 is TGCGCCAGCAGCTTAGAGGCCGGGGAGCTGTTTTTT. Drawing the rest from reference TRBV5-1 and TRBJ2-2, the complete variable domain is KAGVTQTPRYLIKTRGQQVTLSCSPISGHRSVSWYQQTPGQGLQFLFEYFSETQRNKGNFPGRFSGRQFSNSRSEMNVSTLELGDSALYLCASSLEAGELFFGEGSRLTVL.